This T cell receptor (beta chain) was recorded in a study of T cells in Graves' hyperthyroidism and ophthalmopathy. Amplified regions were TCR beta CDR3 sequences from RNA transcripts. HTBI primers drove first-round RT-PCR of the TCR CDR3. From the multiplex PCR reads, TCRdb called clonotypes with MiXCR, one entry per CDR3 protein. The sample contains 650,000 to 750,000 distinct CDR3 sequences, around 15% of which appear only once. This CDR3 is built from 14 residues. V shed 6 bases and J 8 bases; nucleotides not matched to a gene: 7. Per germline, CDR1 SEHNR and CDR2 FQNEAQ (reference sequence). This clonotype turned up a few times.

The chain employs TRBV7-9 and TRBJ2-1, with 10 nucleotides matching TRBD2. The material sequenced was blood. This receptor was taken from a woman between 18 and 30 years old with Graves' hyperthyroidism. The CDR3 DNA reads TGTGCCAGCAGGCCCCGGCTAGCGGGAGATGAGCAGTTCTTC. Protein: CASRPRLAGDEQFF.